A selection of T cell receptor beta chains follows, all from one sample in a study of T-cell reconstitution after alpha-beta-depleted transplantation in children. Each CDR3 protein gets one entry after TCRdb re-called the PCR reads with MiXCR. Of 250,000 to 300,000 distinct CDR3 sequences listed, roughly a tenth were seen once; the top ten hold less than 9%. The source was PBMCs, collected before TCRalphabeta/CD19-depleted stem cell transplant. All receptors derive from a boy younger than two with acute myeloid leukemia, due to receive a stem cell transplant. Both conserved end residues are part of each CDR3. A D gene is named only where the DNA matches it firmly. Only part of the rows carry a size: once, few, many, or a class if the clone is expanded.

abundance: many
v_gene: TRBV7-2
d_gene: TRBD2
j_gene: TRBJ2-1
CDR3aa: CASSLGDGGGGNEQFF
CDR3nt: TGTGCCAGCAGCTTAGGGGATGGCGGGGGGGGGAATGAGCAGTTCTTC

abundance: -
v_gene: TRBV12-3/TRBV12-4
d_gene: -
j_gene: TRBJ2-2
CDR3aa: CASSTYGSEGPGELFF
CDR3nt: TGTGCCAGCAGTACCTATGGTAGCGAGGGCCCCGGGGAGCTGTTTTTT

abundance: -
v_gene: TRBV14
d_gene: -
j_gene: TRBJ1-4
CDR3aa: CASSQLGEKLFF
CDR3nt: TGTGCCAGCAGCCAATTGGGTGAAAAACTGTTTTTT

abundance: few
v_gene: TRBV20-1
d_gene: -
j_gene: TRBJ2-7
CDR3aa: CSAISTSYEQYF
CDR3nt: TGCAGTGCTATTTCCACCTCCTACGAGCAGTACTTC

abundance: many
v_gene: TRBV29-1
d_gene: -
j_gene: TRBJ2-4
CDR3aa: CSVGGLAKNIQYF
CDR3nt: TGCAGCGTTGGGGGACTAGCCAAAAACATTCAGTACTTC

abundance: few
v_gene: TRBV12-3/TRBV12-4
d_gene: -
j_gene: TRBJ1-1
CDR3aa: CASSLVTGPSEAFF
CDR3nt: TGTGCCAGCAGTTTAGTGACAGGCCCTTCTGAAGCTTTCTTT

abundance: -
v_gene: TRBV24-1
d_gene: -
j_gene: TRBJ2-2
CDR3aa: CATSDQDQGGELFF
CDR3nt: TGTGCCACCAGTGATCAGGACCAGGGCGGGGAGCTGTTTTTT

abundance: few
v_gene: TRBV5-5
d_gene: TRBD1
j_gene: TRBJ2-5
CDR3aa: CASSSDRGIQETQYF
CDR3nt: TGTGCCAGCAGCTCCGACAGGGGGATCCAAGAGACCCAGTACTTC

abundance: -
v_gene: TRBV18
d_gene: TRBD1
j_gene: TRBJ2-7
CDR3aa: CASSPLGQGAEHYF
CDR3nt: TGTGCCAGCTCACCGCTCGGACAGGGGGCCGAGCATTACTTC

abundance: many
v_gene: TRBV11-2
d_gene: -
j_gene: TRBJ2-1
CDR3aa: CASSLIGGANNEQFF
CDR3nt: TGTGCCAGCAGCTTAATCGGGGGAGCGAACAATGAGCAGTTCTTC

abundance: many
v_gene: TRBV10-3
d_gene: -
j_gene: TRBJ2-7
CDR3aa: CAISESGPSYEQYF
CDR3nt: TGTGCCATCAGTGAGTCCGGACCTTCCTACGAGCAGTACTTC

abundance: -
v_gene: TRBV6-5
d_gene: TRBD2
j_gene: TRBJ2-3
CDR3aa: CASSYRGGGADTQYF
CDR3nt: TGTGCCAGCAGTTATCGGGGGGGCGGCGCAGATACGCAGTATTTT

abundance: many
v_gene: TRBV5-1
d_gene: TRBD1
j_gene: TRBJ2-5
CDR3aa: CASSFLGQAARETQYF
CDR3nt: TGCGCCAGCAGCTTCCTGGGACAGGCGGCGAGAGAGACCCAGTACTTC

abundance: many
v_gene: TRBV28
d_gene: -
j_gene: TRBJ1-5
CDR3aa: CASSLGGAQPQHF
CDR3nt: TGTGCCAGCAGTTTGGGGGGGGCACAGCCCCAGCATTTT

abundance: many
v_gene: TRBV5-1
d_gene: TRBD1
j_gene: TRBJ2-7
CDR3aa: CASSETGGVGQYF
CDR3nt: TGCGCCAGCAGCGAGACAGGGGGAGTAGGGCAGTACTTC

abundance: many
v_gene: TRBV5-1
d_gene: TRBD2
j_gene: TRBJ2-7
CDR3aa: CASSLVPAGGNLDEQYF
CDR3nt: TGCGCCAGCAGCTTGGTCCCAGCGGGGGGGAATCTGGACGAGCAGTACTTC

abundance: many
v_gene: TRBV7-9
d_gene: TRBD1
j_gene: TRBJ2-7
CDR3aa: CASTGTGRPYEQYF
CDR3nt: TGTGCCAGTACCGGGACAGGGAGGCCCTACGAGCAGTACTTC

abundance: -
v_gene: TRBV7-2
d_gene: -
j_gene: TRBJ2-5
CDR3aa: CASSLRVGFQGMIQETQYF
CDR3nt: TGTGCCAGCAGCTTAAGAGTGGGTTTTCAGGGAATGATTCAAGAGACCCAGTACTTC

abundance: many
v_gene: TRBV7-9
d_gene: -
j_gene: TRBJ1-6
CDR3aa: CASSPGGFNSPLHF
CDR3nt: TGTGCCAGCAGCCCCGGTGGCTTTAATTCACCCCTCCACTTT

abundance: many
v_gene: TRBV7-2
d_gene: -
j_gene: TRBJ2-1
CDR3aa: CASSSPRGEQFF
CDR3nt: TGTGCCAGCAGCTCACCCCGGGGAGAGCAGTTCTTC

abundance: few
v_gene: TRBV12-3/TRBV12-4
d_gene: -
j_gene: TRBJ2-1
CDR3aa: CASSSGTLNEQFF
CDR3nt: TGTGCCAGCAGTTCCGGGACTTTAAATGAGCAGTTCTTC

abundance: few
v_gene: TRBV7-9
d_gene: -
j_gene: TRBJ1-2
CDR3aa: CASSLGSQGVYGYTF
CDR3nt: TGTGCCAGCAGCTTAGGTTCTCAGGGCGTCTATGGCTACACCTTC

abundance: many
v_gene: TRBV11-2
d_gene: TRBD2
j_gene: TRBJ2-7
CDR3aa: CASSLEGLAGAYEQYF
CDR3nt: TGTGCCAGCAGCTTAGAGGGACTAGCGGGGGCCTACGAGCAGTACTTC

abundance: many
v_gene: TRBV25-1
d_gene: TRBD1
j_gene: TRBJ2-2
CDR3aa: CASSGTGVNTGELFF
CDR3nt: TGTGCCAGCAGTGGGACAGGCGTGAACACCGGGGAGCTGTTTTTT

abundance: many
v_gene: TRBV5-1
d_gene: -
j_gene: TRBJ2-7
CDR3aa: CASRSVDVYEQYF
CDR3nt: TGCGCCAGCAGATCCGTCGACGTCTACGAGCAGTACTTC

abundance: many
v_gene: TRBV27
d_gene: -
j_gene: TRBJ2-1
CDR3aa: CASSLVERDEQFF
CDR3nt: TGTGCCAGCAGTTTAGTTGAGAGGGATGAGCAGTTCTTC

abundance: many
v_gene: TRBV15
d_gene: TRBD2
j_gene: TRBJ2-3
CDR3aa: CATSREGLAGATDTQYF
CDR3nt: TGTGCCACCAGCAGAGAAGGACTAGCGGGCGCCACAGATACGCAGTATTTT

abundance: many
v_gene: TRBV12-3/TRBV12-4
d_gene: -
j_gene: TRBJ1-5
CDR3aa: CASSLQRVNQPQHF
CDR3nt: TGTGCCAGCAGTTTACAGAGGGTTAATCAGCCCCAGCATTTT